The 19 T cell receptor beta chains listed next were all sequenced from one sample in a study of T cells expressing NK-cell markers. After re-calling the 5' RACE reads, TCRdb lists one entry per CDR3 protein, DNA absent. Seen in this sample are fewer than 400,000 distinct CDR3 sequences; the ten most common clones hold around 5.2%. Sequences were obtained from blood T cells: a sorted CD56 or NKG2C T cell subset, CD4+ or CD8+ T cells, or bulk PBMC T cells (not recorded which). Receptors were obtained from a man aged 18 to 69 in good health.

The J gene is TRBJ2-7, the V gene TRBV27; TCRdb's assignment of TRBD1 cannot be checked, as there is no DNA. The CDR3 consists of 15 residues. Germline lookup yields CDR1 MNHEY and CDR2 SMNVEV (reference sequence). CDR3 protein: CASSSPGQGAREQYF.

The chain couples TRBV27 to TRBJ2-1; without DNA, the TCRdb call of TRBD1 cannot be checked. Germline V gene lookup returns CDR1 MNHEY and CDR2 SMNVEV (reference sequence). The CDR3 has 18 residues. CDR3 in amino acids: CASSLGPLRLSDLDEQFF.

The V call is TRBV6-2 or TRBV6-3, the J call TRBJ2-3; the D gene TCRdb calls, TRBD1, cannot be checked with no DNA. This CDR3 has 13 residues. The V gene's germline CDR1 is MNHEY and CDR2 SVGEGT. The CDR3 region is CASSDRGADTQYF.

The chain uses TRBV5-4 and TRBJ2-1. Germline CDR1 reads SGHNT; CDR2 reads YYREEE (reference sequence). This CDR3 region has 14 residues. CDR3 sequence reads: CASSLGRNNNEQFF.

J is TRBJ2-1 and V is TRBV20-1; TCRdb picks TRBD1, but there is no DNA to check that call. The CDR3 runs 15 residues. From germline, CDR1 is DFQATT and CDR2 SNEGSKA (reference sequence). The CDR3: CSATKTGGPYNEQFF.

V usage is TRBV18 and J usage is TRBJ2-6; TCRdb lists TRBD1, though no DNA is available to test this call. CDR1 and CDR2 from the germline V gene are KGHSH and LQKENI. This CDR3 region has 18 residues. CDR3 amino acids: CASSPPALGTTGANVLTF. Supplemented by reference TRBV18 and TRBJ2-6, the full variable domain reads NAGVMQNPRHLVRRRGQEARLRCSPMKGHSHVYWYRQLPEEGLKFMVYLQKENIIDESGMPKERFSAEFPKEGPSILRIQQVVRGDSAAYFCASSPPALGTTGANVLTFGAGSRLTVL.

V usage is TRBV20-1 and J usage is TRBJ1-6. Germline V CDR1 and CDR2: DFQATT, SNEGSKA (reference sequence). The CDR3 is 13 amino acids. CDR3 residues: CSARISPNSPLHF.

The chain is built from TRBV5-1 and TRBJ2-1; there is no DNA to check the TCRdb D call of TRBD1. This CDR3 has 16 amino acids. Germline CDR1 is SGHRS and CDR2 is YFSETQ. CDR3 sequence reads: CASRPTGQVIYNEQFF.

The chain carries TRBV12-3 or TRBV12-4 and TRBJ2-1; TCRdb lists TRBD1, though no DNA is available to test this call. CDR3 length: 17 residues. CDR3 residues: CASSRLQGRSSYNEQFF.

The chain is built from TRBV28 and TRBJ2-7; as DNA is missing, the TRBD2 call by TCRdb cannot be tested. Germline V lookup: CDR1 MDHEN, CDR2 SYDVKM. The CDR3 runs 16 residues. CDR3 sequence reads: CASSPHDGAGGDEQYF.

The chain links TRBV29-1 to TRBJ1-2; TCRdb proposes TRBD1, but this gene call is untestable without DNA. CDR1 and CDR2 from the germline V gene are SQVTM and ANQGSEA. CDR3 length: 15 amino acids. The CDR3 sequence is CSVEDLETGPYGYTF. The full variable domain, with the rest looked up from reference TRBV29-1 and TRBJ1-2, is SAVISQKPSRDICQRGTSLTIQCQVDSQVTMMFWYRQQPGQSLTLIATANQGSEATYESGFVIDKFPISRPNLTFSTLTVSNMSPEDSSIYLCSVEDLETGPYGYTFGSGTRLTVV.

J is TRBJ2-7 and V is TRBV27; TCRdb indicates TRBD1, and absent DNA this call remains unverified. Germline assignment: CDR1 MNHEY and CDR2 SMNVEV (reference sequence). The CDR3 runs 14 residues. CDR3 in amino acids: CASSDRSGKYEQYF.

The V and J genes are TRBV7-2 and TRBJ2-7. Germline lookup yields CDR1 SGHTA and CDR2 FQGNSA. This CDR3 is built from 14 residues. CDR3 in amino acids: CASSALAVSYEQYF.

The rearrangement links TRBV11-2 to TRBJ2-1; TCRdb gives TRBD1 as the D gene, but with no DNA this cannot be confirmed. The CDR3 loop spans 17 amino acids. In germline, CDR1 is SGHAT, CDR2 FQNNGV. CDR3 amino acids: CASSSRQILRGGNEQFF.

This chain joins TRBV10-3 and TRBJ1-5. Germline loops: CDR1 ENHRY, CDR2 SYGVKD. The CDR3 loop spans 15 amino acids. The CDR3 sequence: CAISESGLRNQPQHF.

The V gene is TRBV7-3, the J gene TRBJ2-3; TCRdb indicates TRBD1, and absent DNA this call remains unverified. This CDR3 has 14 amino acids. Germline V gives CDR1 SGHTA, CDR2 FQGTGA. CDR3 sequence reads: CASSPPTRTDTQYF.

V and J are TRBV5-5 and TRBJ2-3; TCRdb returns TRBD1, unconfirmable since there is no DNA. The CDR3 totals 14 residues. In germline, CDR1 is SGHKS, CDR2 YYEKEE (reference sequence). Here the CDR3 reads CASSSYQQVSTQYF.

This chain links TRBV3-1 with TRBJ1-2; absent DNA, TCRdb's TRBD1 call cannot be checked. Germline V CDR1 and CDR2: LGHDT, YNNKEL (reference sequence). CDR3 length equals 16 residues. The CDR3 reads CASSPLGGQTNYGYTF.

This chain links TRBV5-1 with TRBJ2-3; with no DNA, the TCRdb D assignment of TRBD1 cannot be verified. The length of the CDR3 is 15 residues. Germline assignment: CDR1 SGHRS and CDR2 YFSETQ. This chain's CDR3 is CASSLAGGASRTQYF. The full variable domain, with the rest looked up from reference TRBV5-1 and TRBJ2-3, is KAGVTQTPRYLIKTRGQQVTLSCSPISGHRSVSWYQQTPGQGLQFLFEYFSETQRNKGNFPGRFSGRQFSNSRSEMNVSTLELGDSALYLCASSLAGGASRTQYFGPGTRLTVL.